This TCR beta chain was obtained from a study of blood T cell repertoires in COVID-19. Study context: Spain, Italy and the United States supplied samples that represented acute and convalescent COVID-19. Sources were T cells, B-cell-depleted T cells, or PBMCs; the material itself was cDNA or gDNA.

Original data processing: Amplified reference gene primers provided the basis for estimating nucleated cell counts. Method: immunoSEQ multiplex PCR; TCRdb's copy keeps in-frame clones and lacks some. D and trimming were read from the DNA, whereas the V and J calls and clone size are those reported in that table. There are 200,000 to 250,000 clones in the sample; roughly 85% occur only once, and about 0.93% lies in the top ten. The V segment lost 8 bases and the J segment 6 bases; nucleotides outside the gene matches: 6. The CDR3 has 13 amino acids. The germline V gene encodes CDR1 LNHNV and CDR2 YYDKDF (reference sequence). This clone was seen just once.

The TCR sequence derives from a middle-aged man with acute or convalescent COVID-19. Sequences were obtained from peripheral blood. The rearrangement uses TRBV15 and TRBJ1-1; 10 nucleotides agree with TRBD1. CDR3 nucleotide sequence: TGTGCCACCGAACGACAGGGGGCCTCTGAAGCTTTCTTT. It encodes CATERQGASEAFF.